This passage covers 32 T cell receptor beta chains from one sample sequenced in a study of T-cell memory formation after mild COVID-19. A single record per CDR3 protein comes from TCRdb applying MiXCR to the 5' RACE reads. This sample has hundreds of thousands of distinct CDR3 sequences, with around a sixth found just once. The material sequenced was PBMCs or a T cell subset sorted from them (not recorded which). The origin of the receptors is an adult woman who had mild COVID-19 (a few samples of this study predate the infection). Cell type and time point are not known.

The V gene is TRBV7-2, the J gene TRBJ2-1; 9 bases fit TRBD2. CDR1 SGHTA and CDR2 FQGNSA come from the germline V gene. The CDR3 has 13 residues. V was pared by 8 bases and J by 8 bases, with 7 bases of the junction left unmatched. The CDR3 DNA follows: TGTGCCAGCGGGGTAGCGGGAGTGGATGAGCAGTTCTTC. Its protein product is CASGVAGVDEQFF. Full variable domain (outside the CDR3, taken from reference TRBV7-2 and TRBJ2-1): GAGVSQSPSNKVTEKGKDVELRCDPISGHTALYWYRQSLGQGLEFLIYFQGNSAPDKSGLPSDRFSAERTGGSVSTLTIQRTQQEDSAVYLCASGVAGVDEQFFGPGTRLTVL.

The chain uses TRBV6-5 and TRBJ2-3; D gene uncertain. The germline V and J ends were trimmed by 0 bases and 3 bases, with 10 bases remaining between them. The CDR3 is made up of 15 amino acids. Germline V gene sequence: CDR1 MNHEY, CDR2 SVGAGI. The CDR3 DNA is TGTGCCAGCAGTTACTCGAAGGTCTTAACAGATACGCAGTATTTT. Its protein product is CASSYSKVLTDTQYF.

This clonotype was counted only a few times. The chain is built from TRBV6-6 and TRBJ2-5; D is unresolved. With 0 bases removed from V and 4 bases from J, the gap between germline ends came to 9 bases. This CDR3 spans 14 amino acids. CDR1 and CDR2 from the germline V gene are MNHNY and SVGAGI (reference sequence). CDR3 in DNA: TGTGCCAGCAGTTACTCGTCTCAGGTAGAGACCCAGTACTTC. Its protein is CASSYSSQVETQYF.

This clonotype was seen a handful of times. The J gene is TRBJ1-3, the V gene TRBV7-6; D is ambiguous. Germline values: CDR1 SGHVS, CDR2 FNYEAQ. V was shortened by 1 base and J by 0 bases, with 10 bases between the two germline ends. The CDR3 is 16 amino acids. The CDR3 DNA is TGTGCCAGCAGCTTAGTGCAGATTGGCTCTGGAAACACCATATATTTT. Its translation: CASSLVQIGSGNTIYF.

CDR3 sequence reads: CASSQAWEGAETQYF. The DNA for the CDR3 is TGCGCCAGCAGCCAAGCGTGGGAGGGGGCTGAGACCCAGTACTTC. The V gene is TRBV4-3, the J gene TRBJ2-5; D possibly uses TRBD1 or TRBD2 (7 bases each). The CDR3 sequence is 15 residues long. Germline CDR1 LGHNA, CDR2 YSLEER. Trimming removed 1 base at V and 5 bases at J, with 14 bases between.

V gene TRBV15 combines with J gene TRBJ2-7, with TRBD1 as a possible D gene (5 bases). V was shortened by 3 bases and J by 1 base, with 10 bases between the two germline ends. CDR3 length: 14 residues. Germline V lookup: CDR1 LNHNV, CDR2 YYDKDF (reference sequence). This chain's CDR3 is CATSSPGISYEQYF. The CDR3 DNA reads as TGTGCCACCAGCAGCCCAGGGATTTCCTACGAGCAGTACTTC.

This clonotype was seen more than once but under ten times. This chain joins TRBV24-1 and TRBJ2-3; TRBD2 matches at 11 bases. This CDR3 region has 17 residues. V trimming: 4 bases; J trimming: 0 bases; junction bases outside the gene matches: 5. The germline gives CDR1 KGHDR, CDR2 SFDVKD. Written as DNA, the CDR3 is TGTGCCACCAGTGACCTCGGGACTAGCGGAAGCACAGATACGCAGTATTTT. This encodes CATSDLGTSGSTDTQYF.

This chain uses TRBV5-6 with TRBJ1-2; no firm D call. V gave up 5 bases and J gave up 7 bases, with 12 bases separating them. From germline, CDR1 is SGHDT and CDR2 YYEEEE. The CDR3 is made up of 12 amino acids. This CDR3 reads CASRFTRGGYTF. The CDR3 DNA is TGTGCCAGCAGGTTTACCCGGGGTGGCTACACCTTC. The full variable domain, rest sourced from reference TRBV5-6 and TRBJ1-2, is DAGVTQSPTHLIKTRGQQVTLRCSPKSGHDTVSWYQQALGQGPQFIFQYYEEEERQRGNFPDRFSGHQFPNYSSELNVNALLLGDSALYLCASRFTRGGYTFGSGTRLTVV.

This clonotype turned up a few times. V gene TRBV3-1 combines with J gene TRBJ1-1; D possibly corresponds to TRBD1 (6 bases). V lost 3 bases and J lost 1, with 9 bases in between. The CDR3 is 14 residues long. Germline CDR1 LGHDT, CDR2 YNNKEL (reference sequence). The CDR3 DNA reads TGTGCCAGCAGCCACGGGGGGCGGAACACTGAAGCTTTCTTT. Translating it yields CASSHGGRNTEAFF.

This chain links TRBV10-3 with TRBJ2-1, with 8 nucleotides matching TRBD2. The CDR3 sequence is 14 residues long. V shed 7 bases and J 7 bases; nucleotides not matched to a gene: 9. Per the germline V gene, CDR1 is ENHRY and CDR2 is SYGVKD. For the CDR3, the DNA is TGTGCCATCACCACCGGGACTAGAAAAAATGAGCAGTTCTTC. It translates to CAITTGTRKNEQFF.

The chain is built from TRBV15 and TRBJ2-3; the D gene could be TRBD1 or TRBD2 (6 bases each). This CDR3 has 16 residues. V lost 0 bases and J lost 5, with 15 bases in between. From germline, CDR1 is LNHNV and CDR2 YYDKDF (reference sequence). The CDR3 reads CATSRDQARGGDTQYF. In DNA form, the CDR3 reads TGTGCCACCAGCAGAGATCAAGCCAGGGGAGGAGATACGCAGTATTTT.

This clonotype showed up many times. V gene TRBV12-3 or TRBV12-4 combines with J gene TRBJ1-1, with D possibly TRBD1 on 6 matching bases. The CDR3 has 14 residues. Trimming took 5 bases from V and 4 from J, leaving 14 bases between them. The CDR3 sequence is CASSLTGLGTEAFF. CDR3 bases: TGTGCCAGCAGTCTAACAGGGCTGGGCACTGAAGCTTTCTTT.

This clonotype was seen a handful of times. The chain employs TRBV10-3 and TRBJ2-3, with 8 bases aligning to TRBD1. The V segment lost 4 bases and the J segment 3 bases; nucleotides outside the gene matches: 9. The CDR3 contains 16 residues. Germline values: CDR1 ENHRY, CDR2 SYGVKD. This chain's CDR3 is CAISAGPGGRTDTQYF. CDR3 nucleotides: TGTGCCATCAGTGCGGGGCCAGGGGGCAGGACAGATACGCAGTATTTT.

This clonotype has just a few counts. This sequence joins TRBV27 and TRBJ1-2; the match to TRBD1 covers 8 bases. In germline, CDR1 is MNHEY, CDR2 SMNVEV (reference sequence). CDR3 length: 14 amino acids. The J segment lost 4 bases and the V segment lost 6 bases, leaving 7 bases of the junction unmatched. The chain's CDR3 is CASSLQGAGYGYTF. The CDR3, as DNA: TGTGCCAGCAGCCTTCAGGGGGCAGGCTATGGCTACACCTTC.

This clonotype turned up a few times. The chain couples TRBV24-1 to TRBJ2-4, with 10 positions matching TRBD2. V was clipped by 5 bases and J by 7 bases; unmatched bases: 4. The CDR3 is 14 amino acids. Per germline, CDR1 KGHDR and CDR2 SFDVKD. CDR3 residues: CATSAETSGNIQYF. CDR3 in DNA: TGTGCCACCAGTGCAGAGACTAGCGGGAACATTCAGTACTTC.

This clonotype was observed a handful of times. The chain employs TRBV7-9 and TRBJ1-2, with D perhaps matching TRBD1 (6 bases). Germline loops: CDR1 SEHNR, CDR2 FQNEAQ (reference sequence). Deletions cut 6 bases from V and 0 bases from J, with 14 bases between. This CDR3 is 15 amino acids long. The CDR3 DNA follows: TGTGCCAGCAGGATACGGGGGCAAGCTAACTATGGCTACACCTTC. As protein: CASRIRGQANYGYTF.

This clonotype was counted between two and nine times. The chain has TRBV7-9 and TRBJ2-7; D possibly corresponds to TRBD1 (5 bases). Trimming cost V 4 bases and J 4 bases, with 11 bases left between them. The CDR3 is 13 amino acids. CDR1 SEHNR and CDR2 FQNEAQ come from the germline V gene (reference sequence). The CDR3 loop is CASSSYKGYEQYF. In DNA, the CDR3 is TGTGCCAGCAGCTCCTATAAGGGGTACGAGCAGTACTTC.

This clonotype was detected a few times. V and J are TRBV4-2 and TRBJ1-1; D possibly corresponds to TRBD1 (5 bases). V lost 1 base and J 7 bases, leaving 19 bases between the germline ends. The germline gives CDR1 LGHNA, CDR2 YNFKEQ. This CDR3 region has 16 residues. This CDR3 reads CASSQAGALGTGEAFF. The CDR3 coding sequence is TGTGCCAGCAGCCAAGCGGGAGCCCTAGGGACGGGTGAAGCTTTCTTT.

The table lists this clonotype with a few counts. The genes are TRBV7-2 and TRBJ2-3; D call uncertain. Trimming cost V 1 base and J 8 bases, with 10 bases left between them. Germline V gene sequence: CDR1 SGHTA, CDR2 FQGNSA. The CDR3 sequence is 13 residues long. The chain's CDR3 is CASSLDSKGTQYF. The CDR3 DNA reads as TGTGCCAGCAGCTTAGACTCTAAGGGTACGCAGTATTTT.

This clonotype showed up just a few times. V gene TRBV18 combines with J gene TRBJ1-4; D gene ambiguous. V shed 0 bases and J shed 8 bases, with 7 bases lying between them. The germline V gene encodes CDR1 KGHSH and CDR2 LQKENI. The CDR3 consists of 13 residues. The CDR3 is CASSPPGWEKLFF. CDR3 nucleotide sequence: TGTGCCAGCTCACCACCCGGTTGGGAAAAACTGTTTTTT. Looking up the rest from reference TRBV18 and TRBJ1-4 gives the full variable domain: NAGVMQNPRHLVRRRGQEARLRCSPMKGHSHVYWYRQLPEEGLKFMVYLQKENIIDESGMPKERFSAEFPKEGPSILRIQQVVRGDSAAYFCASSPPGWEKLFFGSGTQLSVL.

This clonotype was found a few times. The chain is built from TRBV29-1 and TRBJ2-1; 8 positions match TRBD2. V shed 3 bases, J shed 3 bases, and the junction held 10 bases outside the gene matches. Germline V gene sequence: CDR1 SQVTM, CDR2 ANQGSEA. This CDR3 comprises 16 residues. CDR3 DNA: TGCAGCGTTGATTTGGCGGGAGGCATTATCTACAATGAGCAGTTCTTC. Translation gives CSVDLAGGIIYNEQFF.

This clonotype was observed a handful of times. This sequence joins TRBV20-1 and TRBJ2-1, with 8 nucleotides matching TRBD2. CDR3 length equals 15 residues. J gave up 1 base and V 3 bases, and 5 bases lay outside the gene matches. Germline CDR1 reads DFQATT; CDR2 reads SNEGSKA (reference sequence). Here the CDR3 DNA reads TGCAGTGCTAGGCCGGGACTAGAATCCTACAATGAGCAGTTCTTC. Translating it yields CSARPGLESYNEQFF.

In this sample, this clonotype turned up a few times. One junction end disagrees with the germline gene, perhaps due to a read error. The V and J genes are TRBV24-1 and TRBJ2-1; the match to TRBD2 covers 8 bases. The CDR3 has 16 amino acids. CDR1 and CDR2 from the germline V gene are KGHDR and SFDVKD. CDR3 loop: CATGDLSGKDPNEQFF. As DNA, the CDR3 is TGTGCCACCGGTGACCTTAGCGGGAAGGATCCCAATGAGCAGTTCTTC.

This clonotype showed up just a few times. This sequence joins TRBV7-8 and TRBJ2-5; 9 bases line up with TRBD2. CDR1 SGHVS and CDR2 FQNEAQ come from the germline V gene. CDR3 length: 17 residues. V lost 0 bases and J lost 4; bases outside the gene matches: 9. CDR3 loop: CASSLAAGGRGGETQYF. CDR3 DNA sequence: TGTGCCAGCAGCTTAGCAGCGGGGGGTAGAGGAGGAGAGACCCAGTACTTC.

In this sample, this clonotype turned up a few times. V usage is TRBV15 and J usage is TRBJ2-1, with D perhaps matching TRBD1 (5 bases). Between the trimmed V and J ends, which lost 3 bases and 5 bases, there was a span of 17 bases. The CDR3 sequence is 16 residues long. Germline loops: CDR1 LNHNV, CDR2 YYDKDF (reference sequence). This CDR3 is CATSRLTANCDNEQFF. In DNA form, the CDR3 reads TGTGCCACCAGCAGGTTGACAGCGAACTGTGACAATGAGCAGTTCTTC.

The chain uses TRBV7-6 and TRBJ2-7; D is perhaps TRBD1 or TRBD2 (5 bases each). The CDR3 totals 14 residues. Germline assignment: CDR1 SGHVS and CDR2 FNYEAQ. V dropped 6 bases and J dropped 3 bases, with 15 bases sitting between them. The CDR3 loop reads CASRARDRDYEQYF. The CDR3 DNA reads TGTGCCAGCAGAGCCCGGGACCGAGACTACGAGCAGTACTTC. Complete variable domain (other parts from reference TRBV7-6 and TRBJ2-7): GAGVSQSPRYKVTKRGQDVALRCDPISGHVSLYWYRQALGQGPEFLTYFNYEAQQDKSGLPNDRFSAERPEGSISTLTIQRTEQRDSAMYRCASRARDRDYEQYFGPGTRLTVT.

CDR3 coding DNA: TGCGCCAGCAGCCAGCCCGGACAGAGAGAGGGCTACACCTTC. This gives the protein CASSQPGQREGYTF. The V call is TRBV4-1, the J call TRBJ1-2; tentatively, D is TRBD1 (6 bases). This CDR3 is 14 amino acids long. Germline V lookup: CDR1 MGHRA, CDR2 YSYEKL. V gave up 3 bases and J gave up 8 bases, with 16 bases separating them.

The gene calls are TRBV6-2 or TRBV6-3 and TRBJ2-7, with D possibly matching TRBD1 (5 bases). Between the trimmed V and J ends, which lost 5 bases and 0 bases, there was a span of 14 bases. This CDR3 has 15 amino acids. CDR1 and CDR2 from the germline V gene are MNHEY and SVGEGT. CDR3 in DNA: TGTGCCAGCAGTGCCCTACAGGCAAGCTCCTACGAGCAGTACTTC. This sequence encodes CASSALQASSYEQYF.

The chain combines TRBV24-1 with TRBJ2-7; TRBD1 matches 9 bases. CDR3 length: 16 residues. V dropped 3 bases and J dropped 3; count of bases not matched to a gene: 8. From germline, CDR1 is KGHDR and CDR2 SFDVKD. The CDR3 protein is CATSDTGTGTFYEQYF. The CDR3 DNA follows: TGTGCCACCAGTGATACCGGGACAGGGACCTTCTACGAGCAGTACTTC.

The chain employs TRBV6-6 and TRBJ2-3, with 8 bases fitting TRBD1. This CDR3 comprises 15 residues. Losses at the gene ends were 5 bases for V and 3 bases for J; bases not matched to a gene: 7. Germline-derived CDR1 and CDR2 are MNHNY and SVGAGI (reference sequence). CDR3 in DNA: TGTGCCAGCAGTACCGGACAGGGCAAGACAGATACGCAGTATTTT. Protein: CASSTGQGKTDTQYF.

This chain connects TRBV4-1 to TRBJ1-3; no clear D. V lost 5 bases, J lost 0 bases, and 14 bases lay in between. Germline CDR1 is MGHRA and CDR2 is YSYEKL. This CDR3 has 16 amino acids. CDR3 loop: CASSIRTAGSGNTIYF. The CDR3 region has the DNA TGCGCCAGCAGCATTCGGACGGCAGGCTCTGGAAACACCATATATTTT.

The V and J genes are TRBV12-3 or TRBV12-4 and TRBJ1-2; 8 bases match TRBD1. The CDR3 totals 16 residues. V shed 0 bases, J shed 6 bases, and the junction held 9 bases outside the gene matches. CDR3 loop: CASSLAVGRGRDGYTF. CDR3 nucleotide sequence: TGTGCCAGCAGTTTAGCGGTCGGCAGGGGGCGGGATGGCTACACCTTC.